This T cell receptor (beta chain) was obtained from a study of OX40 agonist ivuxolimab in advanced cancers. Sequencing was performed with immunoSEQ multiplex PCR; in TCRdb, only in-frame clones are kept and a portion is missing. Of under 90,000 clones in the sample, about 93% were seen once. The length of the CDR3 is 16 residues. The V and J ends lost 2 bases and 10 bases, in that order; junction bases with no gene match: 13. CDR1 is MNHEY, CDR2 SMNVEV, per germline (reference sequence). The sample in question was CD4+ or CD8+ T cells sorted from blood, obtained in a trial of the OX40 agonist ivuxolimab. The chain employs TRBV27 and TRBJ2-1; TRBD2 agrees at 8 bases. This sequence was found in an adult with an advanced solid tumor such as melanoma, head and neck, liver or kidney cancer. This chain's CDR3 is CASSLLRSGSGGEQFF. The CDR3 DNA is TGTGCCAGCAGTTTACTGAGGAGCGGGAGCGGCGGGGAGCAGTTCTTC.